The clone carrying this T cell receptor beta chain was detected many times. Its target is not known. Amplifying from RNA transcripts, the study obtained TCR beta CDR3 regions. RT-PCR with HTBI primers came first, then second-round multiplex PCR. TCRdb reprocessed the multiplex PCR reads via MiXCR and lists one record per CDR3 protein. The sample yields roughly 300,000 distinct CDR3 sequences, about 17% seen once. The data derive from a study of Graves' ophthalmopathy and Graves' hyperthyroidism. Looking at the study overall: Peripheral blood sampling occurred at initial diagnosis, before any treatment. Study findings and constraints: Ophthalmopathy progression prediction by the model yielded a sensitivity of 55% to 71% and a specificity of 72.22%.

Enrollment excluded any patients with other autoimmune diseases, uncontrolled infections, pregnancy or lactation. This CDR3 has 14 residues. Trimming stripped 0 bases from V and 0 bases from J, with 5 bases between. Germline assignment: CDR1 MNHEY and CDR2 SVGAGI. This TCR was recovered from an adult man with Graves' ophthalmopathy. The V gene is TRBV6-5, the J gene TRBJ1-2; the D is unclear. What was sequenced was peripheral blood. The CDR3 region is CASSYSSTNYGYTF. The CDR3, as DNA: TGTGCCAGCAGTTACTCGAGTACTAACTATGGCTACACCTTC.